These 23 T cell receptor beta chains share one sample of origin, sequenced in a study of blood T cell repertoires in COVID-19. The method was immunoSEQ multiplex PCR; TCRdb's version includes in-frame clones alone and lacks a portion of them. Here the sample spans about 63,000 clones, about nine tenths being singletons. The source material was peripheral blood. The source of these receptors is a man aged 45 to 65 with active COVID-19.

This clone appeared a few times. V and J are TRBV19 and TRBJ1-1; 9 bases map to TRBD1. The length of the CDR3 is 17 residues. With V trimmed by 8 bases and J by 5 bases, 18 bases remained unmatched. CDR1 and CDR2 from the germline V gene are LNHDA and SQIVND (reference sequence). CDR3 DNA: TGTGCCAGTTTCAACCGGGACAGGGCCCTATTGGATACTGAAGCTTTCTTT. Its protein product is CASFNRDRALLDTEAFF.

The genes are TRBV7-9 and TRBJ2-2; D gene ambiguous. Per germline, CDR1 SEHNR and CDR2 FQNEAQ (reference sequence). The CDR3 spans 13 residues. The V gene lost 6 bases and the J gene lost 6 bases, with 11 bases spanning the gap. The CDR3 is CASSQESAGELFF. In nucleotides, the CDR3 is TGTGCCAGCAGTCAAGAGAGCGCCGGGGAGCTGTTTTTT.

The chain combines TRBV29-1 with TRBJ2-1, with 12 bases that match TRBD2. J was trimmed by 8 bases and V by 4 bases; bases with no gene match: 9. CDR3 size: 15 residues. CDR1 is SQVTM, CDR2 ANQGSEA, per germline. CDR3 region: CSVGLTSGSYDEQFF. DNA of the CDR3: TGCAGCGTTGGCTTGACTAGCGGGAGTTACGATGAGCAGTTCTTC.

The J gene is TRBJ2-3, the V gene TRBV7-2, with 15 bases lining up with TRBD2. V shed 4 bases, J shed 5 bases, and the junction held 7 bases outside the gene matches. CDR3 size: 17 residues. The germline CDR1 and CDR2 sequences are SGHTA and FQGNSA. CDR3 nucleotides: TGTGCCAGCAGCTCTGCACCGGGACTAGCGGGAGGAGATACGCAGTATTTT. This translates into CASSSAPGLAGGDTQYF. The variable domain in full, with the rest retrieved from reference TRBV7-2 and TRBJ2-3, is GAGVSQSPSNKVTEKGKDVELRCDPISGHTALYWYRQSLGQGLEFLIYFQGNSAPDKSGLPSDRFSAERTGGSVSTLTIQRTQQEDSAVYLCASSSAPGLAGGDTQYFGPGTRLTVL.

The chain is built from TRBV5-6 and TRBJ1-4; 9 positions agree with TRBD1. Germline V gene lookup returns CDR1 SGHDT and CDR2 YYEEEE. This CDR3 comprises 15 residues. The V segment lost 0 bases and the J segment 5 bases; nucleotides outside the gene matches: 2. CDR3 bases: TGTGCCAGCAGCTTGGCGGGGACAGGGAATGAAAAACTGTTTTTT. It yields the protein CASSLAGTGNEKLFF.

The CDR3 DNA reads TGCGCCAGCAGCCAAGCCTACACTGAAGCTTTCTTT. Amino acids: CASSQAYTEAFF. This rearrangement joins TRBV4-1 to TRBJ1-1; no reliable D call. CDR1 and CDR2 from the germline V gene are MGHRA and YSYEKL. The CDR3 length is 12 residues. Trimming pared 1 base from V and 3 bases from J, leaving 3 bases between.

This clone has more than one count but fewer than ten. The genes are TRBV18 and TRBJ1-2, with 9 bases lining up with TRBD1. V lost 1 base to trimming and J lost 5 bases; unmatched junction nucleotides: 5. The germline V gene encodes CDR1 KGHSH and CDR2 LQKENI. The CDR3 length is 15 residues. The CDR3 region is CASSPQDRGGYGYTF. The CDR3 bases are TGTGCCAGCTCACCACAGGACAGGGGAGGATATGGCTACACCTTC.

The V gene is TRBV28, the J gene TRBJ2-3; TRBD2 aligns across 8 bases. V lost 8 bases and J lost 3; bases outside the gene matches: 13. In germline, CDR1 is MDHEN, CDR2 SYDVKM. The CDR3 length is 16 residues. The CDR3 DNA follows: TGTGCCAGCGGCCCCAGCGGGAGCGATGGTACAGATACGCAGTATTTT. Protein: CASGPSGSDGTDTQYF. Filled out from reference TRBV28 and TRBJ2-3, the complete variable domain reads DVKVTQSSRYLVKRTGEKVFLECVQDMDHENMFWYRQDPGLGLRLIYFSYDVKMKEKGDIPEGYSVSREKKERFSLILESASTNQTSMYLCASGPSGSDGTDTQYFGPGTRLTVL.

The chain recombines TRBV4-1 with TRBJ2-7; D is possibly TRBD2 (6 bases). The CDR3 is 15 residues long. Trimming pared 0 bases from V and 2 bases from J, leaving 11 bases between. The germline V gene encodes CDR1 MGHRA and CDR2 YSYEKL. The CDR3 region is CASSQDPSDTYEQYF. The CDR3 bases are TGCGCCAGCAGCCAAGATCCTAGCGATACCTACGAGCAGTACTTC.

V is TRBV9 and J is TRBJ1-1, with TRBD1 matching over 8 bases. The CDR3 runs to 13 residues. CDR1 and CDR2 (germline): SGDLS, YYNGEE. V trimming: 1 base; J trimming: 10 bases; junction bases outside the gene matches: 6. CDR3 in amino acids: CASSVTDRDAAFF. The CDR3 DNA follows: TGTGCCAGCAGCGTAACGGACAGGGATGCAGCTTTCTTT.

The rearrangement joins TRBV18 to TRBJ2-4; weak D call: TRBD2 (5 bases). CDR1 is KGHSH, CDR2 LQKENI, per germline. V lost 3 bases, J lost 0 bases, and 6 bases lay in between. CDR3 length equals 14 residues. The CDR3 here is CASSPGVAKNIQYF. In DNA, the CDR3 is TGTGCCAGCTCACCCGGGGTAGCCAAAAACATTCAGTACTTC.

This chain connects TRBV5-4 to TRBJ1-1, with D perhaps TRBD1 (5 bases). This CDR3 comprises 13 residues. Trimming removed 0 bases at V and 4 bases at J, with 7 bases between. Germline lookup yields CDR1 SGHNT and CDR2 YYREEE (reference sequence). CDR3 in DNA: TGTGCCAGCAGCTTGGGCAGGGCCACTGAAGCTTTCTTT. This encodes CASSLGRATEAFF.

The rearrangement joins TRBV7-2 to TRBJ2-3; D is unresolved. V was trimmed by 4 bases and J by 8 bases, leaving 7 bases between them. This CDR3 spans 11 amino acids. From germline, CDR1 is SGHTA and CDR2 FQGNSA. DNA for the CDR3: TGTGCCAGCAGCTCTACCCCTACGCAGTATTTT. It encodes CASSSTPTQYF.

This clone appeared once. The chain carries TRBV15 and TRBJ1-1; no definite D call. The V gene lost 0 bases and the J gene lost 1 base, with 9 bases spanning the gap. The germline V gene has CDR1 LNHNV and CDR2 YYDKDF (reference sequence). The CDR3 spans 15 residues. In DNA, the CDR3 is TGTGCCACCAGCAGAGACAACGCGAGGAACACTGAAGCTTTCTTT. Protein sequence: CATSRDNARNTEAFF.

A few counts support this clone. The CDR3 reads CASSLATVNYGYTF. CDR3 sequence (DNA): TGTGCCAGCAGCTTGGCGACAGTTAACTATGGCTACACCTTC. This chain links TRBV5-6 with TRBJ1-2, with a weak D call TRBD1 (5 bases). Germline CDR1 is SGHDT and CDR2 is YYEEEE. The CDR3 runs to 14 residues. The V and J ends lost 0 bases and 1 base respectively, with 7 bases between them.

Written as DNA, the CDR3 is TGTGCCAGTAGTCGACCGGGAGGGAATTCACCCCTCCACTTT. This encodes CASSRPGGNSPLHF. The chain carries TRBV19 and TRBJ1-6; D is undetermined. This CDR3 region has 14 residues. The V end was cut by 5 bases, the J end by 7 bases, with 12 bases between. Germline assignment: CDR1 LNHDA and CDR2 SQIVND (reference sequence).

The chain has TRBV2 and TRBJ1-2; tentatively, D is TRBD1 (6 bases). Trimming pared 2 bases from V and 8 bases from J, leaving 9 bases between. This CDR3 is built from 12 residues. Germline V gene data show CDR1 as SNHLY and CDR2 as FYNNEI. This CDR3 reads CASSESGDGYTF. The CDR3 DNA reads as TGTGCCAGCAGTGAATCAGGGGACGGCTACACCTTC.

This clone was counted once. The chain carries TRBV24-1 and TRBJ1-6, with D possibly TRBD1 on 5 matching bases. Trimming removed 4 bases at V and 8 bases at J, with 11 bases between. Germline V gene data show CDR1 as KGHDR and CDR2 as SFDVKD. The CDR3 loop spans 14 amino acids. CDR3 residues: CATSDRGGDSPLHF. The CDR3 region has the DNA TGTGCCACCAGTGACCGGGGGGGGGATTCACCCCTCCACTTT.

CDR3 protein: CASSLSSRGTYEQYF. CDR3 bases: TGCGCCAGCAGCTTGAGTAGCAGGGGGACCTACGAGCAGTACTTC. The chain joins TRBV5-1 to TRBJ2-7; the match to TRBD1 covers 7 bases. Unmatched junction bases numbered 6, after V lost 1 base and J lost 2 bases. Germline V gives CDR1 SGHRS, CDR2 YFSETQ. The CDR3 is 15 amino acids.

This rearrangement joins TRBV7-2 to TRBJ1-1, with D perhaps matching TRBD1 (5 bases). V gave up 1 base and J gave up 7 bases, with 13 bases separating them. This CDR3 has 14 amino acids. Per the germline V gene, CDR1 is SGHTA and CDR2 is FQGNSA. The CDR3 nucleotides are TGTGCCAGCAGCTTAGAGGCAGGGTGGGGTGAAGCTTTCTTT. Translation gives CASSLEAGWGEAFF.

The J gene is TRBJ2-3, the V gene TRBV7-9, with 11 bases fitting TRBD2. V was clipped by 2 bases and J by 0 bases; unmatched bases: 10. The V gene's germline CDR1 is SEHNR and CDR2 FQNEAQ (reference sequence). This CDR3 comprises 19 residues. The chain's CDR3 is CASSLPPLTSGGSTDTQYF. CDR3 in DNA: TGTGCCAGCAGCTTACCCCCCCTAACTAGCGGGGGAAGCACAGATACGCAGTATTTT.

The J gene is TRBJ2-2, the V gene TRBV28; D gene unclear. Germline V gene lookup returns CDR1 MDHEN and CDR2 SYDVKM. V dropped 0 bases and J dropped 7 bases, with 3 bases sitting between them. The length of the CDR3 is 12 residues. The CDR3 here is CASSLWYGELFF. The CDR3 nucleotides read TGTGCCAGCAGTTTATGGTACGGGGAGCTGTTTTTT.

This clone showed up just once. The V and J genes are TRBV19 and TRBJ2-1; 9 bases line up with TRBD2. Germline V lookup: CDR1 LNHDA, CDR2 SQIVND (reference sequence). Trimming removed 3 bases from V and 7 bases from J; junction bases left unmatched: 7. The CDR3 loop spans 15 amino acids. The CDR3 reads CASSMGREGENEQFF. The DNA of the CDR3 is TGTGCCAGTAGTATGGGGCGGGAGGGCGAAAATGAGCAGTTCTTC.